This TCR beta chain was documented in a study of control samples from healthy donors and cancer patients. Sequencing used immunoSEQ multiplex PCR; TCRdb keeps in-frame clones, though not all of them. The data show approximately 150,000 clones, around 88% seen once. The CDR3 contains 14 residues. The J segment lost 7 bases and the V segment lost 6 bases, leaving 7 bases of the junction unmatched. Germline CDR1 and CDR2: MDHEN and SYDVKM. The chain joins TRBV28 to TRBJ2-2; 8 bases are shared with TRBD1. Sample: blood. The source of this sequence is a man between 18 and 35 years old in good health. CDR3 protein: CASSPGQGSGELFF. CDR3 sequence (DNA): TGTGCCAGCAGCCCCGGACAGGGCAGCGGGGAGCTGTTTTTT.